Presented here are 25 T cell receptor beta chains from one specimen sequenced in a study of PD-1 blockade in classical Hodgkin lymphoma. All patients experienced relapse after autologous stem cell transplantation, and brentuximab vedotin exposure was variable. Sequenced by immunoSEQ multiplex PCR; TCRdb stores in-frame clones only, minus some. The sample consists of 40,000 to 65,000 clones, roughly 80% of them appearing once. The source was peripheral blood mononuclear cells (PBMCs), collected at baseline. These receptor sequences come from a human donor with classical Hodgkin lymphoma.

The chain is built from TRBV27 and TRBJ1-2, with D possibly TRBD1 on 6 matching bases. Trimming took 3 bases from V and 7 from J, leaving 15 bases between them. This CDR3 is 14 amino acids long. CDR1 and CDR2 from the germline V gene are MNHEY and SMNVEV (reference sequence). DNA of the CDR3: TGTGCCAGCAGTTTGCAACAGGGTGCTAGTGGCTACACCTTC. As protein: CASSLQQGASGYTF.

CDR3 protein: CASSEGAGQGNYGYTF. CDR3 nucleotides: TGTGCCAGCAGTGAGGGGGCCGGACAGGGTAACTATGGCTACACCTTC. This chain links TRBV6-1 with TRBJ1-2; 8 bases are a match to TRBD1. After removal of 3 bases from V and 1 base from J, the junction contained 7 bases not matched to a gene. The V gene's germline CDR1 is MNHNS and CDR2 SASEGT. The length of the CDR3 is 16 residues.

This chain joins TRBV10-1 and TRBJ2-7, with D possibly TRBD2 on 6 matching bases. The germline gives CDR1 WNHNN, CDR2 SYGVQD (reference sequence). Trimming removed 2 bases at V and 2 bases at J, with 25 bases between. This CDR3 spans 19 amino acids. In nucleotides, the CDR3 is TGCGCCAGCAGTGAGACCAGAAGGACTAATCCACGGTTAGCCTACGAGCAGTACTTC. It yields the protein CASSETRRTNPRLAYEQYF.

This clone was seen more than once but under ten times. The J gene is TRBJ1-2, the V gene TRBV7-2; D gene ambiguous. The CDR3 is made up of 11 amino acids. Germline assignment: CDR1 SGHTA and CDR2 FQGNSA. V lost 4 bases and J lost 7, with 7 bases in between. As DNA, the CDR3 is TGTGCCAGCAGCTCGCGCTTTGGCTACACCTTC. This translates into CASSSRFGYTF. Based on the CDR3 plus reference TRBV7-2 and TRBJ1-2, the full variable domain is GAGVSQSPSNKVTEKGKDVELRCDPISGHTALYWYRQSLGQGLEFLIYFQGNSAPDKSGLPSDRFSAERTGGSVSTLTIQRTQQEDSAVYLCASSSRFGYTFGSGTRLTVV.

The chain joins TRBV4-2 to TRBJ2-7; D gene unclear. V gave up 3 bases and J gave up 4 bases, with 19 bases separating them. Germline CDR1 LGHNA, CDR2 YNFKEQ. The CDR3 covers 16 residues. The CDR3 nucleotides are TGTGCCAGCAGCCAGGCCGCCCAGCAGGCGGTATACGAGCAGTACTTC. It is translated as CASSQAAQQAVYEQYF.

This clone was counted once. J is TRBJ2-2 and V is TRBV6-6, with TRBD1 as a possible D gene (5 bases). Germline CDR1 MNHNY, CDR2 SVGAGI (reference sequence). Between the trimmed V and J ends, which lost 8 bases and 2 bases, there was a span of 12 bases. The CDR3 contains 14 residues. The CDR3 region has the DNA TGTGCCAGCCTCGGTGACAGAAACACCGGGGAGCTGTTTTTT. Translated, it gives CASLGDRNTGELFF.

The J gene is TRBJ2-7, the V gene TRBV9; no firm D call. V gave up 3 bases and J gave up 2 bases, with 15 bases separating them. Germline V lookup: CDR1 SGDLS, CDR2 YYNGEE. The CDR3 runs 15 residues. The CDR3, as DNA: TGTGCCAGCAGCGCACCGGGCGATCCACCCTACGAGCAGTACTTC. Residues: CASSAPGDPPYEQYF. Using reference TRBV9 and TRBJ2-7 for the parts outside the CDR3, the full variable domain is DSGVTQTPKHLITATGQRVTLRCSPRSGDLSVYWYQQSLDQGLQFLIQYYNGEERAKGNILERFSAQQFPDLHSELNLSSLELGDSALYFCASSAPGDPPYEQYFGPGTRLTVT.

This clone was seen only a few times. The J gene is TRBJ2-3, the V gene TRBV29-1; 12 positions agree with TRBD2. The CDR3 loop spans 14 amino acids. Germline assignment: CDR1 SQVTM and CDR2 ANQGSEA. V lost 7 bases and J lost 6; bases outside the gene matches: 8. Here the CDR3 reads CSAPLAGGSDTQYF. The CDR3, as DNA: TGCAGCGCCCCGCTAGCGGGAGGGTCGGATACGCAGTATTTT.

The V gene is TRBV30, the J gene TRBJ1-1; D uncertain. Germline V gene sequence: CDR1 GTSNPN, CDR2 SVGIG (reference sequence). Trimming took 3 bases from V and 3 from J, leaving 11 bases between them. The CDR3 runs to 13 residues. The CDR3 sequence is CAWSPGLDTEAFF. The CDR3 DNA is TGTGCCTGGAGCCCCGGTTTAGACACTGAAGCTTTCTTT.

This clone was found once. The V gene is TRBV21-1, the J gene TRBJ2-1; the table calls TRBD1, which could not be checked here. TRBV21-1 is a known pseudogene. The CDR3 covers 15 residues. The CDR3 sequence is CASDLGQGAWNEQFF. For the CDR3, the DNA is TGTGCCAGCGACCTGGGACAGGGGGCGTGGAATGAGCAGTTCTTC.

The chain has TRBV11-3 and TRBJ2-3; D call uncertain. Germline V gene lookup returns CDR1 SGHNT and CDR2 YENEEA. Trimming cost V 6 bases and J 2 bases, with 15 bases left between them. This CDR3 region has 15 residues. CDR3 bases: TGTGCCAGCAGTTATGGACGAAGTTTCACAGATACGCAGTATTTT. Protein product: CASSYGRSFTDTQYF. Full variable domain (remainder filled in from reference TRBV11-3 and TRBJ2-3): EAGVVQSPRYKIIEKKQPVAFWCNPISGHNTLYWYLQNLGQGPELLIRYENEEAVDDSQLPKDRFSAERLKGVDSTLKIQPAELGDSAVYLCASSYGRSFTDTQYFGPGTRLTVL.

V usage is TRBV4-3 and J usage is TRBJ2-1; 15 positions match TRBD2. Unmatched junction bases numbered 6, after V lost 5 bases and J lost 10 bases. This CDR3 contains 15 residues. Germline CDR1 LGHNA, CDR2 YSLEER. CDR3: CASSWGLAGGREQFF. The CDR3 DNA reads as TGCGCCAGCAGCTGGGGACTAGCGGGAGGTAGGGAGCAGTTCTTC.

This rearrangement joins TRBV4-1 to TRBJ1-1; D remains ambiguous. V was clipped by 4 bases and J by 2 bases, with 23 bases between them. Germline V CDR1 and CDR2: MGHRA, YSYEKL. This CDR3 has 18 residues. CDR3 sequence: CASSLGSIQKGLNTEAFF. DNA of the CDR3: TGCGCCAGCAGCCTGGGATCTATCCAGAAAGGACTAAACACTGAAGCTTTCTTT.

The V and J genes are TRBV9 and TRBJ2-5, with 8 bases that match TRBD1. CDR1 is SGDLS, CDR2 YYNGEE, per germline. J gave up 3 bases and V 3 bases, and 19 bases lay outside the gene matches. The CDR3 loop spans 19 amino acids. CDR3 protein: CASSAPIKGTGTRKETQYF. For the CDR3, the DNA is TGTGCCAGCAGCGCCCCAATCAAGGGGACAGGAACCCGTAAAGAGACCCAGTACTTC.

The V call is TRBV10-2, the J call TRBJ2-3; the D gene is possibly TRBD1 (6 bases). CDR3 length: 14 residues. Germline V gene lookup returns CDR1 WSHSY and CDR2 SAAADI. The V gene lost 6 bases and the J gene lost 2 bases, with 12 bases spanning the gap. The CDR3 nucleotides are TGCGCCAGCAGGACGGGACACCACACAGATACGCAGTATTTT. Amino acid sequence: CASRTGHHTDTQYF.

V gene TRBV30 combines with J gene TRBJ1-2; TRBD1 agrees at 7 bases. With 4 bases clipped from V and 5 bases from J, the junction kept 7 bases outside the gene matches. Germline values: CDR1 GTSNPN, CDR2 SVGIG (reference sequence). The CDR3 extends over 13 amino acids. CDR3 DNA sequence: TGTGCCTGGAAGGGAGGGGGCGAATATGGCTACACCTTC. This translates into CAWKGGGEYGYTF.

The chain employs TRBV7-9 and TRBJ2-5; D call uncertain. CDR3 length: 14 residues. V shed 2 bases and J shed 2 bases, with 9 bases lying between them. Germline V gene lookup returns CDR1 SEHNR and CDR2 FQNEAQ (reference sequence). As DNA, the CDR3 is TGTGCCAGCAGCTTACGGCAAAGTCAAGAGACCCAGTACTTC. It specifies CASSLRQSQETQYF.

CDR3 sequence reads: CASSPPKGASYEQYF. CDR3 in DNA: TGTGCCAGCTCACCACCGAAGGGGGCTTCCTACGAGCAGTACTTC. This rearrangement joins TRBV18 to TRBJ2-7; TRBD1 aligns across 7 bases. CDR1 is KGHSH, CDR2 LQKENI, per germline. V lost 0 bases, J lost 1 base, and 3 bases stayed unmatched. This CDR3 is 15 amino acids long.

The chain employs TRBV25-1 and TRBJ2-5, with D uncertain. CDR3 length: 14 residues. Germline V gene lookup returns CDR1 MGHDK and CDR2 SYGVNS. V was shortened by 3 bases and J by 5 bases, with 13 bases between the two germline ends. CDR3 sequence (DNA): TGTGCCAGCAGTGAGCCCGGGCATGGGGAGACCCAGTACTTC. Amino acids: CASSEPGHGETQYF.

This clone occurred a few times. The chain links TRBV11-3 to TRBJ1-1; no definite D call. The germline gives CDR1 SGHNT, CDR2 YENEEA. The CDR3 extends over 14 amino acids. The ends were cut back, 5 bases at V and 2 bases at J, with 12 bases in the middle. The CDR3 nucleotides are TGTGCCAGCAGCCCGGGAGGGAGTAACACTGAAGCTTTCTTT. Encoded protein: CASSPGGSNTEAFF. Filled out from reference TRBV11-3 and TRBJ1-1, the complete variable domain reads EAGVVQSPRYKIIEKKQPVAFWCNPISGHNTLYWYLQNLGQGPELLIRYENEEAVDDSQLPKDRFSAERLKGVDSTLKIQPAELGDSAVYLCASSPGGSNTEAFFGQGTRLTVV.

This chain connects TRBV11-3 to TRBJ1-1, with D maybe TRBD1 (5 bases). The germline V gene encodes CDR1 SGHNT and CDR2 YENEEA. The CDR3 has 13 residues. Trimming stripped 5 bases from V and 6 bases from J, with 13 bases between. CDR3 DNA sequence: TGTGCCAGCAGCCTTTCCAGGGTTGCTGAAGCTTTCTTT. Encoded protein: CASSLSRVAEAFF. The full variable domain, rest sourced from reference TRBV11-3 and TRBJ1-1, is EAGVVQSPRYKIIEKKQPVAFWCNPISGHNTLYWYLQNLGQGPELLIRYENEEAVDDSQLPKDRFSAERLKGVDSTLKIQPAELGDSAVYLCASSLSRVAEAFFGQGTRLTVV.

The chain links TRBV30 to TRBJ1-5; possibly TRBD1 for D (5 bases). CDR1 and CDR2 from the germline V gene are GTSNPN and SVGIG (reference sequence). Trimming shortened V by 7 bases and J by 3 bases, and 13 bases separated the two germline ends. This CDR3 has 13 amino acids. The CDR3 DNA sequence: TGTGCCTCCGGGGGGACCTTCAATCAGCCCCAGCATTTT. Encoded protein: CASGGTFNQPQHF.

The chain combines TRBV2 with TRBJ1-1, with unresolved D. This CDR3 comprises 13 residues. Germline-derived CDR1 and CDR2 are SNHLY and FYNNEI. V was clipped by 1 base and J by 0 bases, with 3 bases between them. The CDR3 sequence: CASSEGVNTEAFF. The CDR3 nucleotides are TGTGCCAGCAGTGAAGGAGTGAACACTGAAGCTTTCTTT. Looking up the rest from reference TRBV2 and TRBJ1-1 gives the full variable domain: EPEVTQTPSHQVTQMGQEVILRCVPISNHLYFYWYRQILGQKVEFLVSFYNNEISEKSEIFDDQFSVERPDGSNFTLKIRSTKLEDSAMYFCASSEGVNTEAFFGQGTRLTVV.

The chain combines TRBV2 with TRBJ2-2, with a tentative D call TRBD1 (5 bases). Trimming removed 7 bases at V and 0 bases at J, with 9 bases between. CDR1 and CDR2 (germline): SNHLY, FYNNEI. This CDR3 is 14 amino acids long. CDR3 sequence reads: CASKGVTNTGELFF. Written as DNA, the CDR3 is TGTGCCAGCAAAGGGGTCACGAACACCGGGGAGCTGTTTTTT.

The chain employs TRBV7-9 and TRBJ2-1; a weak D match, TRBD2 (5 bases). Trimming took 5 bases from V and 4 from J, leaving 15 bases between them. The CDR3 sequence is 15 residues long. Germline CDR1 is SEHNR and CDR2 is FQNEAQ (reference sequence). CDR3 bases: TGTGCCAGCAGCAACCGAGCGGACTGGTACAATGAGCAGTTCTTC. The encoded protein is CASSNRADWYNEQFF.